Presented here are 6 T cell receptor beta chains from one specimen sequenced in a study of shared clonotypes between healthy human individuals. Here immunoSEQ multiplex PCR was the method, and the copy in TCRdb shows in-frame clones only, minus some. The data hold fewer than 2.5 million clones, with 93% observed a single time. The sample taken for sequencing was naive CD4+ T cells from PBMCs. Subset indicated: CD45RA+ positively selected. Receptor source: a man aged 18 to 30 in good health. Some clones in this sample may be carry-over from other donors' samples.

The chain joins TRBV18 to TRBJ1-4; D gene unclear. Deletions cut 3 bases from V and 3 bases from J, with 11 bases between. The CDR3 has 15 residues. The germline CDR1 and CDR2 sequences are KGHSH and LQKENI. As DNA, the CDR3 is TGTGCCAGCTCACCCACAACAGACTCTAATGAAAAACTGTTTTTT. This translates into CASSPTTDSNEKLFF.

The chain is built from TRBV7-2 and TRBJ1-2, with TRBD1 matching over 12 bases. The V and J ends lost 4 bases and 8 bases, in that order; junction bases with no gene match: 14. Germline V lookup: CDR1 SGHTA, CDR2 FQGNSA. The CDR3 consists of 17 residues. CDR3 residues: CASSSRGQGARRGGYTF. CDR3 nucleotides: TGTGCCAGCAGCTCGAGGGGACAGGGGGCACGGCGAGGCGGCTACACCTTC. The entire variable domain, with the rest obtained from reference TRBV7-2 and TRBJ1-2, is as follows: GAGVSQSPSNKVTEKGKDVELRCDPISGHTALYWYRQSLGQGLEFLIYFQGNSAPDKSGLPSDRFSAERTGGSVSTLTIQRTQQEDSAVYLCASSSRGQGARRGGYTFGSGTRLTVV.

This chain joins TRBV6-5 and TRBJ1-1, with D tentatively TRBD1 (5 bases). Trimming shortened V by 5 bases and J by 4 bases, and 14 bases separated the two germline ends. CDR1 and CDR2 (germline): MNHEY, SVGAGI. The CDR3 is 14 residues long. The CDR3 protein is CASSLPGDRTEAFF. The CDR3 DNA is TGTGCCAGCAGTCTCCCGGGGGATCGCACTGAAGCTTTCTTT.

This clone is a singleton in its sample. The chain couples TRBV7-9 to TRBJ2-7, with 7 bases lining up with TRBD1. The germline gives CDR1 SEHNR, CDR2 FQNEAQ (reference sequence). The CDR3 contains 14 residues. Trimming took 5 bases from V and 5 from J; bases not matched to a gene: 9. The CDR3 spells CASSNGQATDEQYF. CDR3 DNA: TGTGCCAGCAGCAACGGACAGGCTACGGACGAGCAGTACTTC.

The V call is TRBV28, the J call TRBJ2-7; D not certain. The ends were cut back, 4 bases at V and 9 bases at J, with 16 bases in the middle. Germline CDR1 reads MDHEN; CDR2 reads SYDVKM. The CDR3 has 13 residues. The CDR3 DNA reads TGTGCCAGCAGTTCAGGACCCCGCGATACGCAGTACTTC. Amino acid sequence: CASSSGPRDTQYF.

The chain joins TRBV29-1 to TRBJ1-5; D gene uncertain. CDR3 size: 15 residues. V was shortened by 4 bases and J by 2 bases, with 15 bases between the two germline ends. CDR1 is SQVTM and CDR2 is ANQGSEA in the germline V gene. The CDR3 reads CSVAVDGSGNQPQHF. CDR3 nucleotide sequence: TGCAGCGTTGCCGTGGATGGTAGTGGCAATCAGCCCCAGCATTTT.